This T cell receptor (beta chain) was retrieved from a study of technical replicates of blood from several donors (dated by TCRdb to the late 2010s). About this clone: Its antigen is currently not known. The input lacks base qualities; no much larger clone sits a single base away.

The CDR3 covers 10 residues, taking in both the cysteine and the phenylalanine. Only the CDR3 DNA stays, 30 bases, in frame from base 1. V drops 5 bases and J drops 5 bases, leaving 4 bases in between. Looking up the germline V gene (reference sequence) yields CDR1 MNHEY and CDR2 SMNVEV. Library creation used the immunoSEQ multiplex PCR assay. In its TCRdb copy, this immuneACCESS table keeps in-frame sequences only and misses some clones. Where compared with another copy, unresolved V genes explain less than half of these, and the others have no known cause. For this sample the table gives 85,000 to 100,000 clones, of which under 97% were detected only once. The top ten clonotypes cover 0.2% to 0.25% of the sample.

The receptor was derived from a human donor in good health. The sample comprised T cells isolated from PBMCs. The sequence joins TRBV27 to TRBJ2-7, with the D gene not clear enough to name. The CDR3 in this case is CASSPDEQYF. The DNA sequence is as follows: TGTGCCAGCAGTCCGGACGAGCAGTACTTC.